This T cell receptor (beta chain) stems from a study of cytomegalovirus exposure and HLA in healthy donors. Regarding the study as a whole: An assumption of roughly uniform sequencing depth across donors underlay the presence/absence analyses.

CDR3 length: 14 residues. Germline CDR1 reads SNHLY; CDR2 reads FYNNEI. Trimming took off 4 bases at V and 6 bases at J, with 15 bases between the two ends. PCR was performed using 60 Vbeta and 13 Jbeta primers. Measured with immunoSEQ multiplex PCR; TCRdb has only the in-frame clones, and not every one. The sample holds around 150,000 clones, roughly 84% seen once. As to this clone: Its antigen is still unknown.

The sample consisted of PBMCs. The chain joins TRBV2 to TRBJ2-5, with unresolved D. The sequence came from a boy between 2 and 15 years old in good health and CMV-seronegative. The CDR3 coding sequence is TGTGCCAGCAGTGTGAACAGTGATTTGAAGACCCAGTACTTC. It codes for CASSVNSDLKTQYF.